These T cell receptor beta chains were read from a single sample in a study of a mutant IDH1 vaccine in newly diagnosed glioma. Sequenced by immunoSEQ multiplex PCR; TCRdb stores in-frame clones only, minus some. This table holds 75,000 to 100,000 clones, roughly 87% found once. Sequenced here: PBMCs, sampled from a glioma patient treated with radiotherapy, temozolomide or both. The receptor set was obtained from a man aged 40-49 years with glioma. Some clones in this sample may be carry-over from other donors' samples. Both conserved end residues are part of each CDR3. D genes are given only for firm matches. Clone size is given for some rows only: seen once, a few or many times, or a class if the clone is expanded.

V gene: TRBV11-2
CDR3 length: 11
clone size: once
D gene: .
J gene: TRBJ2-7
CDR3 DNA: TGTGCCAGGGGCGGGGGCCTCGTGCAGTACTTC
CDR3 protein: CARGGGLVQYF

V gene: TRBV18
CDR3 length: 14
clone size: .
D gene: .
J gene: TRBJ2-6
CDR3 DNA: TGTGCCAGCTCACGAAAGGGTGGGGCCAACGTCCTGACTTTC
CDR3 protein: CASSRKGGANVLTF

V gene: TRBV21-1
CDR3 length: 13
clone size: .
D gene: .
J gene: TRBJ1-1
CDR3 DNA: TGTGCCAGCGCCAGGGGTACGGGCACTGAAGCTTTCTTT
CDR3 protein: CASARGTGTEAFF

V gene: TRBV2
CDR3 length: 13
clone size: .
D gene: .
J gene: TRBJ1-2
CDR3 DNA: TGTGCCAGCAGTGAGCGGGCCACCTATGGCTACACCTTC
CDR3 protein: CASSERATYGYTF

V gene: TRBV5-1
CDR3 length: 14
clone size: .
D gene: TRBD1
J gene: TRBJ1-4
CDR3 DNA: TGCGCCAGCAGCGGGACAGCAACTAATGAAAAACTGTTTTTT
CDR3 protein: CASSGTATNEKLFF

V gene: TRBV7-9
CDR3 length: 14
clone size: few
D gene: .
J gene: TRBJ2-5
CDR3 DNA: TGTGCCAGCAGCTTAAGTCCGCTCGTGGAGACCCAGTACTTC
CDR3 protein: CASSLSPLVETQYF

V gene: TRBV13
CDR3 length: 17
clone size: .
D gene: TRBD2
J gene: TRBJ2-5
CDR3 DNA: TGTGCCAGCAGCTTCGTTGGACTAGCGGGGGACCAAGAGACCCAGTACTTC
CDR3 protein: CASSFVGLAGDQETQYF

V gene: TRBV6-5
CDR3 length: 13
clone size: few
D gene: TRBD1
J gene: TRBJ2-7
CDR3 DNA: TGTGCCAGCAGTTACGGGACAGACTACGAGCAGTACTTC
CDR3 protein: CASSYGTDYEQYF

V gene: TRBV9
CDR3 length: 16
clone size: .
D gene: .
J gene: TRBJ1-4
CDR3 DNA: TGTGCCAGCAGCGTAGGTTTAGGTGGAGGGTCTGAAAAACTGTTTTTT
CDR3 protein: CASSVGLGGGSEKLFF

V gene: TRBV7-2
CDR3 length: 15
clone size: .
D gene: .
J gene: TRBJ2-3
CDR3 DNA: TGTGCCAGCAGCTTAGCGCTGTTTAGCACAGATACGCAGTATTTT
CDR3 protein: CASSLALFSTDTQYF

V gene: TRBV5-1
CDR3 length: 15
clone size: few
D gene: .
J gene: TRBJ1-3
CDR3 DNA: TGCGCCAGCAGCCCGGAGGGGGGATCTGGAAACACCATATATTTT
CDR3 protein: CASSPEGGSGNTIYF

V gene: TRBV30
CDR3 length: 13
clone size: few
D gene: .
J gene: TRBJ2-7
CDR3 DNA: TGTGCCTGGAGTATATCTCCTCGAGGTGAGCAGTACTTC
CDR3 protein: CAWSISPRGEQYF

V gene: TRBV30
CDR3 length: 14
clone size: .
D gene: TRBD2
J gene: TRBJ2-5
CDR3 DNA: TGTGCCTGGAGTGATAACCTGGGGGGGGAGACCCAGTACTTC
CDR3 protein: CAWSDNLGGETQYF

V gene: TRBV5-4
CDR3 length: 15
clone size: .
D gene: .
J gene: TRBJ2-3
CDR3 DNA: TGTGCCAGCAGCTTTCGTTCAGGGGGCACAGATACGCAGTATTTT
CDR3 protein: CASSFRSGGTDTQYF

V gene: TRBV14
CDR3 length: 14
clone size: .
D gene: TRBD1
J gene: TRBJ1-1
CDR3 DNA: TGTGCCAGCAGCACGACAGGGAGAGGGACTGAAGCTTTCTTT
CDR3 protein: CASSTTGRGTEAFF

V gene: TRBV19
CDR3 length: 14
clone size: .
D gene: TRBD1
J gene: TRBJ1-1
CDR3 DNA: TGTGCCAGTAGTATCTGGACAGGGGGCACTGAAGCTTTCTTT
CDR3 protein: CASSIWTGGTEAFF

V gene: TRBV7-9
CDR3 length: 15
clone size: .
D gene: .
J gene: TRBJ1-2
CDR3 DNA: TGTGCCAGCAGCTTAGAGGGCGGAGGCCGGCAGGGCTACACCTTC
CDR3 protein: CASSLEGGGRQGYTF

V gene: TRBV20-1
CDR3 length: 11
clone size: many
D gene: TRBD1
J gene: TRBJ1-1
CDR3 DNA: TGCAGTGCTAGACCGGGACAGGTGGCGGTCTTT
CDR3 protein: CSARPGQVAVF

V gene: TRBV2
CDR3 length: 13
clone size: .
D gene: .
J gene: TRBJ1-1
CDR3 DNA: TGTGCCAGCAGCGCACAGACAAACACTGAAGCTTTCTTT
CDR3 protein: CASSAQTNTEAFF

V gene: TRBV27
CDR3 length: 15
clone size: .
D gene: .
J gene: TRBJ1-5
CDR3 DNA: TGTGCCAGCAGCCCCAAAGGGGGGCTTTATCAGCCCCAGCATTTT
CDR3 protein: CASSPKGGLYQPQHF

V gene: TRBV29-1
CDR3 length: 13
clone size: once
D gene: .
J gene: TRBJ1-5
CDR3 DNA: TGCAGCGTTGGCAGGGATAATGGCCAGCCCCAGCATTTT
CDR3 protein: CSVGRDNGQPQHF

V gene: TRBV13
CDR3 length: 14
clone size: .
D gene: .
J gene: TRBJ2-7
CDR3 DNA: TGTGCCAGCAGCGAATGGACAGTCTCCTACGAGCAGTACTTC
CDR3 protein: CASSEWTVSYEQYF